This T cell receptor (beta chain) came from a study of shared clonotypes between healthy human individuals. Broader study findings: Non-shared clonotypes were found to have lower generation probabilities than the clonotypes that were shared by all four of the sorted-subset donors.

The CDR3 covers 12 residues. Trimming removed 5 bases at V and 4 bases at J, with 10 bases between. Germline-derived CDR1 and CDR2 are SGHDT and YYEEEE. Original data processing: ImmunoSEQ supplied junction-only sequences lacking quality scores, so filtering was different. The repertoire was sequenced with immunoSEQ multiplex PCR; TCRdb's copy has only in-frame clones and lacks some. V, J and clone size are those of that table, while D and trimming were read from the DNA. The table includes some 2,000,000 clones, about 95% detected once. Concerning this clone: No antigen is known for it. In the same sample, other DNA sequences code for this CDR3.

The sequenced material came from naive CD4+ T cells sorted from blood. Indicated subset: CD45RA+ positively selected. The rearrangement uses TRBV5-6 and TRBJ2-7; unclear D gene. The receptor was derived from a man between 18 and 35 years old in good health. CDR3 sequence reads: CASRGSSYEQYF. CDR3 in DNA: TGTGCCAGCAGGGGGTCGTCGTACGAGCAGTACTTC.